These 30 T cell receptor beta chains were all obtained from the same sample, sequenced in a study of cytomegalovirus exposure and HLA in healthy donors. PCR primers comprised 60 Vbeta and 13 Jbeta primers. Data came from immunoSEQ multiplex PCR; TCRdb stores just in-frame clones and leaves some out. Among about 86,000 clones listed, approximately 70% were seen once. Sequenced sample: PBMCs. Receptors were obtained from a man in his fifties or sixties in good health and CMV-seronegative.

The count of this clone is one. This chain joins TRBV27 and TRBJ1-2; D gene uncertain. Germline V lookup: CDR1 MNHEY, CDR2 SMNVEV (reference sequence). Trimming removed 11 bases from V and 5 bases from J, with 21 bases in between. The length of the CDR3 is 14 residues. This CDR3 is CASQARFPPYGYTF. CDR3 bases: TGTGCCTCTCAGGCCAGGTTCCCCCCGTATGGCTACACCTTC.

J is TRBJ1-2 and V is TRBV23-1; 7 bases are a match to TRBD1. TRBV23-1 is annotated as an ORF whose role is uncertain. V lost 0 bases to trimming and J lost 10 bases; unmatched junction nucleotides: 14. The CDR3 loop spans 16 amino acids. The CDR3 region is CASSQSGTEDLGLYTF. CDR3 nucleotides: TGCGCCAGCAGTCAATCCGGGACAGAGGACCTGGGACTCTACACCTTC.

The genes are TRBV19 and TRBJ2-7, with 10 bases fitting TRBD2. V shed 4 bases, J shed 3 bases, and the junction held 3 bases outside the gene matches. Germline V gene data show CDR1 as LNHDA and CDR2 as SQIVND (reference sequence). This CDR3 spans 14 amino acids. The CDR3 protein is CASSNSGGFYEQYF. CDR3 nucleotide sequence: TGTGCCAGTAGTAATAGCGGGGGGTTCTACGAGCAGTACTTC.

This clone has just a few counts. The chain joins TRBV4-3 to TRBJ2-2, with D unresolved. In germline, CDR1 is LGHNA, CDR2 YSLEER. V lost 0 bases and J lost 6, with 11 bases in between. The CDR3 length is 15 residues. CDR3: CASSQENSNAGELFF. DNA of the CDR3: TGCGCCAGCAGCCAAGAGAACAGTAACGCCGGGGAGCTGTTTTTT.

This clone was picked up a small number of times. The J gene is TRBJ2-7, the V gene TRBV13, with 7 bases lining up with TRBD2. The V and J ends lost 2 bases and 5 bases, in that order; junction bases with no gene match: 12. Looked up from germline, CDR1 is PRHDT and CDR2 is FYEKMQ (reference sequence). The CDR3 is 16 amino acids. The CDR3 sequence: CASSLSLGGRANEQYF. The CDR3 bases are TGTGCCAGCAGCTTAAGCCTGGGTGGGAGGGCTAACGAGCAGTACTTC.

The rearrangement uses TRBV13 and TRBJ2-3; tentatively, D is TRBD1 (5 bases). With 5 bases removed from V and 4 bases from J, the gap between germline ends came to 10 bases. This CDR3 has 13 residues. The germline gives CDR1 PRHDT, CDR2 FYEKMQ (reference sequence). For the CDR3, the DNA is TGTGCCAGCAGCGCAGGGATCCCAGATACGCAGTATTTT. It translates to CASSAGIPDTQYF.

The V gene is TRBV27, the J gene TRBJ2-7; 9 positions match TRBD1. Unmatched junction bases numbered 11, after V lost 6 bases and J lost 5 bases. This CDR3 spans 15 amino acids. CDR1 and CDR2 from the germline V gene are MNHEY and SMNVEV (reference sequence). Written as DNA, the CDR3 is TGTGCCAGCAGACTCAACAGGGGGCTATTAAACGAGCAGTACTTC. This translates into CASRLNRGLLNEQYF.

Only a few counts were recorded for this clone. The J gene is TRBJ1-3, the V gene TRBV7-2, with a possible D match to TRBD1 (5 bases). The CDR3 consists of 13 residues. In germline, CDR1 is SGHTA, CDR2 FQGNSA. V lost 4 bases and J lost 2, with 6 bases in between. CDR3 in amino acids: CASSSGTGNTIYF. The CDR3 nucleotides read TGTGCCAGCAGCTCAGGGACTGGAAACACCATATATTTT.

This clone was detected a few times. V is TRBV7-2 and J is TRBJ2-6; TRBD1 is a possible D gene (5 bases). The CDR3 runs to 17 residues. Germline V gene sequence: CDR1 SGHTA, CDR2 FQGNSA. Trimming stripped 7 bases from V and 0 bases from J, with 16 bases between. The CDR3: CASTTGPPSSGANVLTF. The DNA for the CDR3 is TGTGCCAGCACCACAGGACCCCCCTCCTCTGGGGCCAACGTCCTGACTTTC.

The J gene is TRBJ2-1, the V gene TRBV27; TRBD2 matches at 12 bases. The V and J ends lost 0 bases and 7 bases, in that order; junction bases with no gene match: 10. CDR1 and CDR2 from the germline V gene are MNHEY and SMNVEV (reference sequence). The CDR3 spans 18 residues. This CDR3 reads CASSLSLRLAGGINEQFF. DNA for the CDR3: TGTGCCAGCAGTTTATCCCTAAGGCTAGCGGGAGGGATAAATGAGCAGTTCTTC.

The chain is built from TRBV7-2 and TRBJ2-5; D is possibly TRBD2 (7 bases). With 1 base removed from V and 5 bases from J, the gap between germline ends came to 14 bases. The CDR3 totals 15 residues. CDR1 and CDR2 (germline): SGHTA, FQGNSA. The CDR3 nucleotides are TGTGCCAGCAGCTTAGGTGGGGGGGCTGGCGAGACCCAGTACTTC. Residues: CASSLGGGAGETQYF.

The chain combines TRBV6-6 with TRBJ2-2; the D is unclear. Germline-derived CDR1 and CDR2 are MNHNY and SVGAGI (reference sequence). Trimming removed 0 bases at V and 0 bases at J, with 5 bases between. The CDR3 sequence is 15 residues long. The CDR3 DNA follows: TGTGCCAGCAGTTACTCCCCCGCGAACACCGGGGAGCTGTTTTTT. The encoded protein is CASSYSPANTGELFF.

V gene TRBV5-4 combines with J gene TRBJ2-7; TRBD1 matches at 7 bases. Germline trimming cut 4 bases from V and 4 bases from J; bases unmatched to any gene: 8. The CDR3 length is 14 residues. The germline CDR1 and CDR2 sequences are SGHNT and YYREEE (reference sequence). The CDR3 DNA follows: TGTGCCAGCAGCCTGAAGGGGGCGCTTTACGAGCAGTACTTC. It translates to CASSLKGALYEQYF.

The chain recombines TRBV11-2 with TRBJ2-2; 11 nucleotides match TRBD2. CDR3 length: 16 residues. V was clipped by 3 bases and J by 4 bases; unmatched bases: 4. CDR1 and CDR2 from the germline V gene are SGHAT and FQNNGV. CDR3 bases: TGTGCCAGCAGCTTTCTAGCGGGGGGCCGCACCGGGGAGCTGTTTTTT. It codes for CASSFLAGGRTGELFF.

The chain joins TRBV7-9 to TRBJ1-1, with 10 bases fitting TRBD1. The CDR3 covers 15 residues. Germline CDR1 SEHNR, CDR2 FQNEAQ (reference sequence). The junction had 6 bases not matched to a gene; V was cut back by 1 base and J by 7 bases. The chain's CDR3 is CASSLGDRGTFEAFF. For the CDR3, the DNA is TGTGCCAGCAGCTTAGGGGACAGGGGAACCTTTGAAGCTTTCTTT.

This clone was detected only a few times. The rearrangement joins TRBV7-6 to TRBJ2-7, with D perhaps TRBD2 (6 bases). CDR3 length equals 13 residues. V was clipped by 5 bases and J by 7 bases, with 15 bases between them. Germline CDR1 SGHVS, CDR2 FNYEAQ. The CDR3 spells CASSARVAAEQYF. The CDR3 coding sequence is TGTGCCAGCAGCGCGAGAGTAGCGGCAGAGCAGTACTTC.

The chain is built from TRBV10-3 and TRBJ2-1; TRBD2 matches at 8 bases. The V gene end was trimmed by 2 bases and the J gene end by 4 bases; junction bases not matched to a gene: 13. The CDR3 sequence is 18 residues long. Germline V CDR1 and CDR2: ENHRY, SYGVKD. The CDR3 nucleotides read TGTGCCATCAGTGAGCCATCGGGTACGGGGGGGCGGTACAATGAGCAGTTCTTC. As protein: CAISEPSGTGGRYNEQFF.

The rearrangement joins TRBV5-8 to TRBJ1-5; 7 bases line up with TRBD1. CDR1 SGHTS and CDR2 YDEGEE come from the germline V gene. There are 14 residues in the CDR3. V was pared by 0 bases and J by 5 bases, with 2 bases of the junction left unmatched. CDR3 loop: CASSLGQGHQPQHF. Written as DNA, the CDR3 is TGTGCCAGCAGCTTGGGACAGGGTCATCAGCCCCAGCATTTT.

This sequence joins TRBV10-3 and TRBJ2-7, with 7 bases fitting TRBD1. In germline, CDR1 is ENHRY, CDR2 SYGVKD. The CDR3 runs 16 residues. With V trimmed by 2 bases and J by 0 bases, 7 bases remained unmatched. CDR3 sequence: CAISEDGTDSSYEQYF. The CDR3 bases are TGTGCCATCAGTGAGGACGGGACAGATAGCTCCTACGAGCAGTACTTC.

The V call is TRBV2, the J call TRBJ2-3, with 13 bases that match TRBD2. CDR1 SNHLY and CDR2 FYNNEI come from the germline V gene. The CDR3 has 14 residues. V trimming: 6 bases; J trimming: 3 bases; junction bases outside the gene matches: 0. CDR3 coding DNA: TGTGCCAGCAGGACTAGCGGGGGGACAGATACGCAGTATTTT. Encoded protein: CASRTSGGTDTQYF.

J is TRBJ1-5 and V is TRBV6-5, with D uncertain. The CDR3 loop spans 14 amino acids. Germline V lookup: CDR1 MNHEY, CDR2 SVGAGI. The V end lost 5 bases, the J end lost 3 bases, and 11 bases lay between the germline ends. The CDR3 is CASSSGRFNQPQHF. CDR3 in DNA: TGTGCCAGCAGTAGCGGACGGTTCAATCAGCCCCAGCATTTT.

The V and J genes are TRBV19 and TRBJ2-1; 9 bases line up with TRBD2. Germline values: CDR1 LNHDA, CDR2 SQIVND (reference sequence). J was trimmed by 9 bases and V by 1 base; bases with no gene match: 7. The length of the CDR3 is 15 residues. The CDR3 DNA follows: TGTGCCAGTAGTATAGTTAGCGGGAGTATGGGTGAGCAGTTCTTC. This gives the protein CASSIVSGSMGEQFF. Full variable domain (rest looked up from reference TRBV19 and TRBJ2-1): DGGITQSPKYLFRKEGQNVTLSCEQNLNHDAMYWYRQDPGQGLRLIYYSQIVNDFQKGDIAEGYSVSREKKESFPLTVTSAQKNPTAFYLCASSIVSGSMGEQFFGPGTRLTVL.

The chain joins TRBV6-1 to TRBJ1-2, with 7 bases fitting TRBD1. Germline CDR1 is MNHNS and CDR2 is SASEGT. With 0 bases clipped from V and 3 bases from J, the junction kept 7 bases outside the gene matches. CDR3 length: 16 amino acids. DNA for the CDR3: TGTGCCAGCAGTGAAGCGCAAGTGGGACAGCACTATGGCTACACCTTC. It codes for CASSEAQVGQHYGYTF.

The chain uses TRBV9 and TRBJ2-1, with 13 nucleotides matching TRBD2. This CDR3 spans 16 amino acids. V trimming: 3 bases; J trimming: 7 bases; junction bases outside the gene matches: 7. The V gene's germline CDR1 is SGDLS and CDR2 YYNGEE. CDR3 nucleotide sequence: TGTGCCAGCAGCGAGCGGACTAGCGGGAGTGCGAATGAGCAGTTCTTC. Protein product: CASSERTSGSANEQFF.

The chain recombines TRBV19 with TRBJ2-2, with 10 positions matching TRBD2. This CDR3 region has 17 residues. V shed 2 bases and J 10 bases; nucleotides not matched to a gene: 13. The V gene's germline CDR1 is LNHDA and CDR2 SQIVND (reference sequence). CDR3 DNA sequence: TGTGCCAGTAGTATACGGTTGGCTAGCGGGAGAGGTGTGGAGCTGTTTTTT. It yields the protein CASSIRLASGRGVELFF.

The chain couples TRBV6-6 to TRBJ2-6; D unresolved. Germline loops: CDR1 MNHNY, CDR2 SVGAGI (reference sequence). CDR3 length: 15 amino acids. Trimming left V 10 bases short and J 2 bases short, with 15 bases between. The CDR3 here is CATIVKVAGANVLTF. CDR3 nucleotides: TGTGCCACCATAGTTAAAGTAGCTGGGGCCAACGTCCTGACTTTC.

The chain uses TRBV19 and TRBJ1-1; TRBD1 might be the D (6 bases). From germline, CDR1 is LNHDA and CDR2 SQIVND (reference sequence). Deletions cut 3 bases from V and 5 bases from J, with 13 bases between. The CDR3 sequence is 14 residues long. CDR3 amino acids: CASSIARGSTEAFF. CDR3 nucleotides: TGTGCCAGTAGTATCGCCAGGGGCAGTACTGAAGCTTTCTTT.

Written as DNA, the CDR3 is TGTGCCAGCAGTGAGGAGGTAGGCCAGCCCCAGCATTTT. Protein: CASSEEVGQPQHF. This chain links TRBV6-4 with TRBJ1-5; D is ambiguous. From germline, CDR1 is MRHNA and CDR2 SNTAGT. The CDR3 sequence is 13 residues long. V lost 3 bases to trimming and J lost 7 bases, with 10 bases between them.

The chain has TRBV28 and TRBJ2-2, with D uncertain. Germline V lookup: CDR1 MDHEN, CDR2 SYDVKM. Trimming took 6 bases from V and 2 from J, leaving 4 bases between them. CDR3 length equals 12 residues. CDR3 in DNA: TGTGCCAGCAGGACAAACACCGGGGAGCTGTTTTTT. Residues: CASRTNTGELFF.

J is TRBJ2-7 and V is TRBV6-1; 7 bases are shared with TRBD1. The germline CDR1 and CDR2 sequences are MNHNS and SASEGT. V shed 2 bases, J shed 4 bases, and the junction held 2 bases outside the gene matches. The CDR3 spans 13 residues. The CDR3 here is CASSENRGYEQYF. CDR3 DNA sequence: TGTGCCAGCAGTGAAAACAGGGGATACGAGCAGTACTTC.